These T cell receptor beta chains were read from a single sample in a study of identifying expanded T cells in peripheral blood. Sequenced by immunoSEQ multiplex PCR; TCRdb stores in-frame clones only, minus some. Among 95,000 to 100,000 clones listed, about 83% were seen once. The sequenced sample consisted of blood. The source of these receptors is a person between 18 and 75 years old in good health. Both conserved end residues are part of each CDR3. The D gene is left open where the match is weak. A clone size is listed for some rows: how often the clone was seen (once, few, many), or a class if it is expanded.

J gene: TRBJ2-3; V gene: TRBV2; CDR3 length: 18; D gene: .; clone size: few; CDR3 protein: CASSGSPGVNSGTDTQYF; CDR3 DNA: TGTGCCAGCAGTGGTTCCCCTGGTGTCAATTCCGGCACAGATACGCAGTATTTT
J gene: TRBJ1-4; V gene: TRBV27; CDR3 length: 14; D gene: .; clone size: .; CDR3 protein: CASAGGAVREKLFF; CDR3 DNA: TGTGCCAGCGCGGGGGGGGCCGTCCGGGAAAAACTGTTTTTT
J gene: TRBJ2-3; V gene: TRBV10-2; CDR3 length: 18; D gene: TRBD2; clone size: .; CDR3 protein: CASSESPRTSGSTDTQYF; CDR3 DNA: TGCGCCAGCAGTGAATCCCCCCGGACTAGCGGGAGCACAGATACGCAGTATTTT
J gene: TRBJ1-3; V gene: TRBV14; CDR3 length: 14; D gene: .; clone size: .; CDR3 protein: CASSSKGSGNTIYF; CDR3 DNA: TGTGCCAGCAGCAGTAAGGGGTCCGGAAACACCATATATTTT
J gene: TRBJ1-5; V gene: TRBV10-3; CDR3 length: 12; D gene: .; clone size: few; CDR3 protein: CAISESGQPQHF; CDR3 DNA: TGTGCCATCAGTGAGTCGGGTCAGCCCCAGCATTTT
J gene: TRBJ2-5; V gene: TRBV10-3; CDR3 length: 12; D gene: .; clone size: .; CDR3 protein: CAISEQGLTQYF; CDR3 DNA: TGTGCCATCAGTGAGCAAGGTTTGACCCAGTACTTC
J gene: TRBJ1-1; V gene: TRBV7-8; CDR3 length: 15; D gene: .; clone size: .; CDR3 protein: CASSLASARNTEAFF; CDR3 DNA: TGTGCCAGCAGCTTAGCCTCGGCCAGGAACACTGAAGCTTTCTTT
J gene: TRBJ2-7; V gene: TRBV7-2; CDR3 length: 15; D gene: TRBD2; clone size: .; CDR3 protein: CASSSSVTSRYEQYF; CDR3 DNA: TGTGCCAGCAGCTCGTCGGTGACTAGCAGGTACGAGCAGTACTTC
J gene: TRBJ1-6; V gene: TRBV9; CDR3 length: 17; D gene: .; clone size: .; CDR3 protein: CASSVEADSSYNSPLHF; CDR3 DNA: TGTGCCAGCAGCGTAGAGGCCGACAGCTCCTATAATTCACCCCTCCACTTT
J gene: TRBJ2-7; V gene: TRBV6-6; CDR3 length: 11; D gene: .; clone size: .; CDR3 protein: CASSYGQEQYF; CDR3 DNA: TGTGCCAGCAGTTACGGACAGGAGCAGTACTTC
J gene: TRBJ2-3; V gene: TRBV28; CDR3 length: 17; D gene: .; clone size: .; CDR3 protein: CASKPGGISVGEDTQYF; CDR3 DNA: TGTGCCAGCAAGCCGGGTGGTATAAGCGTAGGGGAAGATACGCAGTATTTT
J gene: TRBJ2-2; V gene: TRBV6-6; CDR3 length: 14; D gene: .; clone size: .; CDR3 protein: CASSYGSTGGELFF; CDR3 DNA: TGTGCCAGCAGTTATGGAAGTACCGGCGGGGAGCTGTTTTTT
J gene: TRBJ1-3; V gene: TRBV30; CDR3 length: 12; D gene: .; clone size: .; CDR3 protein: CARIGAGNTIYF; CDR3 DNA: TGTGCCCGGATCGGGGCTGGAAACACCATATATTTT
J gene: TRBJ1-2; V gene: TRBV10-1; CDR3 length: 14; D gene: .; clone size: .; CDR3 protein: CASSEGQTNDGYTF; CDR3 DNA: TGCGCCAGCAGTGAGGGACAGACCAACGATGGCTACACCTTC
J gene: TRBJ2-1; V gene: TRBV10-3; CDR3 length: 18; D gene: TRBD2; clone size: few; CDR3 protein: CAISESPVIAGGFDEQFF; CDR3 DNA: TGTGCCATCAGTGAGTCTCCCGTGATAGCGGGGGGATTTGATGAGCAGTTCTTC
J gene: TRBJ1-1; V gene: TRBV2; CDR3 length: 14; D gene: .; clone size: .; CDR3 protein: CASSPNRAITEAFF; CDR3 DNA: TGTGCCAGCAGTCCTAACAGGGCCATAACTGAAGCTTTCTTT
J gene: TRBJ2-3; V gene: TRBV5-6; CDR3 length: 12; D gene: .; clone size: .; CDR3 protein: CASSLGEGTQYF; CDR3 DNA: TGTGCCAGCAGCTTGGGGGAAGGCACGCAGTATTTT
J gene: TRBJ2-7; V gene: TRBV11-3; CDR3 length: 16; D gene: .; clone size: .; CDR3 protein: CASSISGHPKSYEQYF; CDR3 DNA: TGTGCCAGCAGCATTTCCGGACACCCAAAGTCCTACGAGCAGTACTTC
J gene: TRBJ1-4; V gene: TRBV4-3; CDR3 length: 15; D gene: TRBD1; clone size: .; CDR3 protein: CASSQYRGPNEKLFF; CDR3 DNA: TGCGCCAGCAGCCAATACAGGGGTCCTAATGAAAAACTGTTTTTT
J gene: TRBJ2-7; V gene: TRBV28; CDR3 length: 16; D gene: TRBD2; clone size: .; CDR3 protein: CASSFNYGRTSYEQYF; CDR3 DNA: TGTGCCAGCAGTTTTAACTACGGGAGGACGTCCTACGAGCAGTACTTC
J gene: TRBJ1-2; V gene: TRBV6-6; CDR3 length: 12; D gene: .; clone size: .; CDR3 protein: CASSLQGSGYTF; CDR3 DNA: TGTGCCAGCAGTTTACAGGGCTCTGGCTACACCTTC
J gene: TRBJ1-2; V gene: TRBV4-2; CDR3 length: 16; D gene: TRBD1; clone size: .; CDR3 protein: CASSHVEGQGASGYTF; CDR3 DNA: TGTGCCAGCAGCCATGTTGAGGGACAGGGGGCGAGTGGCTACACCTTC
J gene: TRBJ2-5; V gene: TRBV5-1; CDR3 length: 15; D gene: .; clone size: .; CDR3 protein: CASSPQVGARGTQYF; CDR3 DNA: TGCGCCAGCAGCCCGCAGGTGGGCGCAAGGGGGACCCAGTACTTC
J gene: TRBJ2-3; V gene: TRBV9; CDR3 length: 15; D gene: .; clone size: .; CDR3 protein: CASSVVSGGGDTQYF; CDR3 DNA: TGTGCCAGCAGCGTAGTTTCAGGGGGAGGTGATACGCAGTATTTT
J gene: TRBJ2-1; V gene: TRBV9; CDR3 length: 11; D gene: .; clone size: .; CDR3 protein: CASSTYNEQFF; CDR3 DNA: TGTGCCAGCAGCACCTACAATGAGCAGTTCTTC
J gene: TRBJ1-4; V gene: TRBV6-5; CDR3 length: 14; D gene: .; clone size: .; CDR3 protein: CASSHRGGNEKLFF; CDR3 DNA: TGTGCCAGCAGTCATCGAGGGGGAAATGAAAAACTGTTTTTT
J gene: TRBJ2-7; V gene: TRBV18; CDR3 length: 13; D gene: .; clone size: .; CDR3 protein: CASSPLEAYEQYF; CDR3 DNA: TGTGCCAGCTCACCTCTAGAAGCCTACGAGCAGTACTTC
J gene: TRBJ2-5; V gene: TRBV2; CDR3 length: 13; D gene: .; clone size: .; CDR3 protein: CASSPDLKETQYF; CDR3 DNA: TGTGCCAGCAGCCCGGATTTAAAAGAGACCCAGTACTTC
J gene: TRBJ2-1; V gene: TRBV19; CDR3 length: 13; D gene: TRBD1; clone size: .; CDR3 protein: CASSRDRANEQFF; CDR3 DNA: TGTGCCAGTAGTAGGGACAGGGCCAATGAGCAGTTCTTC
J gene: TRBJ2-5; V gene: TRBV25-1; CDR3 length: 15; D gene: .; clone size: .; CDR3 protein: CASSGGGPSSETQYF; CDR3 DNA: TGTGCCAGCAGTGGGGGGGGGCCGAGCAGCGAGACCCAGTACTTC
J gene: TRBJ2-1; V gene: TRBV19; CDR3 length: 15; D gene: TRBD1; clone size: .; CDR3 protein: CASSSGTGAYNEQFF; CDR3 DNA: TGTGCCAGTAGTAGCGGAACAGGGGCCTACAATGAGCAGTTCTTC
J gene: TRBJ2-7; V gene: TRBV6-5; CDR3 length: 12; D gene: .; clone size: once; CDR3 protein: CASNKQGNGQYF; CDR3 DNA: TGTGCCAGCAACAAACAGGGCAATGGGCAGTACTTC
J gene: TRBJ1-6; V gene: TRBV7-2; CDR3 length: 15; D gene: .; clone size: few; CDR3 protein: CASSLGATYNSPLHF; CDR3 DNA: TGTGCCAGCAGCTTAGGTGCTACCTATAATTCACCCCTCCACTTT
J gene: TRBJ2-1; V gene: TRBV7-2; CDR3 length: 14; D gene: .; clone size: .; CDR3 protein: CASSLASIYNEQFF; CDR3 DNA: TGTGCCAGCAGCTTAGCGTCTATCTACAATGAGCAGTTCTTC
J gene: TRBJ2-3; V gene: TRBV7-2; CDR3 length: 16; D gene: TRBD2; clone size: once; CDR3 protein: CASSFRRTSVTDTQYF; CDR3 DNA: TGTGCCAGCAGCTTCCGGCGGACTAGCGTCACAGATACGCAGTATTTT